This T cell receptor beta chain was obtained from a study of tumor-infiltrating lymphocytes in primary liver carcinoma. General observations from the study: Among the pair types, tumor region pairs showed more overlap than tumor-adjacent and tumor-blood pairs.

Investigators took RNA and DNA out together from 20-30 mg of unsorted bulk tissue. The CDR3 spans 18 residues. CDR1 and CDR2 from the germline V gene are MNHEY and SVGAGI. A single count supports this clonotype. What it binds is unknown. An end of the junction differs from the germline gene, which may be a read error. Starting material of roughly 0.45 ug total RNA yielded TCR beta cDNA via a constant-region primer. Employing slightly modified ARM-PCR, three nested multiplex PCR rounds were run, and these gave rise to the TCR beta libraries. For around 9 cycles apiece, the opening two PCR rounds ran with TRBV1-TRBV30 forward primers and a C-beta reverse primer. TCRdb processed the multiplex PCR reads anew with MiXCR; each CDR3 protein has one entry. The table lists about 54,000 distinct CDR3 sequences, 60% to 75% of them singletons.

The clonotype comes from a man aged 40-49 years with primary liver carcinoma and hepatitis B virus infection. This chain connects TRBV6-5 to TRBJ2-1; tentatively, D is TRBD1 (5 bases). The sample was liver tumor tissue from sampling region 2. Subset: tumor region T2, inferior pole. Written as DNA, the CDR3 is TGTGCCAGCAATTACTCAGGGTCGGCGGCCAACGTCTACAATGAGCAGTTCTTC. This translates into CASNYSGSAANVYNEQFF.